The rows below give T cell receptor beta chains drawn from one sample of a study of blood T cell repertoires in COVID-19. Produced via immunoSEQ multiplex PCR; TCRdb's table is partial and in-frame only. The sample carries around 370,000 clones, around 90% recorded once. Sequenced material: peripheral blood. The receptors originated from a man between 18 and 35 years old with active or convalescent COVID-19. Both conserved end residues are part of each CDR3. The D gene is left open where the match is weak. Expanded clones are given a class, and other clones once, few, many or no size at all.

TRBJ1-5 | TRBV4-2 | NA | TRBD1 | CASSRGTGNQPQHF | TGTGCCAGCAGCCGCGGGACAGGGAATCAGCCCCAGCATTTT
TRBJ1-6 | TRBV18 | NA | TRBD1 | CASSPDRGRSPLHF | TGTGCCAGCTCACCAGACAGGGGACGTTCACCCCTCCACTTT
TRBJ1-4 | TRBV6-5 | NA | TRBD1 | CASSIRDRGNEKLFF | TGTGCCAGCAGTATCCGGGACAGGGGGAATGAAAAACTGTTTTTT
TRBJ1-2 | TRBV6-5 | NA | NA | CASSPGVSGYTF | TGTGCCAGCAGCCCCGGAGTTTCCGGCTACACCTTC
TRBJ2-5 | TRBV10-3 | NA | TRBD1 | CAIRDRVDQETQYF | TGTGCCATCAGGGACAGGGTTGATCAAGAGACCCAGTACTTC
TRBJ2-1 | TRBV25-1 | NA | NA | CASSGVGADSYNEQFF | TGTGCCAGCAGTGGGGTGGGGGCCGACTCCTACAATGAGCAGTTCTTC
TRBJ1-1 | TRBV6-6 | NA | TRBD1 | CASSRDSTEAFF | TGTGCCAGCAGTCGGGACAGCACTGAAGCTTTCTTT
TRBJ2-1 | TRBV14 | NA | NA | CASSHAVSPYNEQFF | TGTGCCAGCAGCCACGCAGTCTCCCCATACAATGAGCAGTTCTTC
TRBJ2-1 | TRBV9 | NA | NA | CASSVVEGTYNEQFF | TGTGCCAGCAGCGTAGTTGAGGGAACCTACAATGAGCAGTTCTTC
TRBJ2-3 | TRBV4-2 | once | NA | CASSHADREFTDTQYF | TGTGCCAGCAGCCACGCTGACAGAGAATTCACAGATACGCAGTATTTT
TRBJ2-7 | TRBV11-2 | few | TRBD1 | CASSLGRTGSHEQYF | TGTGCCAGCAGCTTAGGGAGGACAGGGAGCCACGAGCAGTACTTC
TRBJ2-1 | TRBV28 | NA | NA | CASSPTRRFGEQFF | TGTGCCAGCAGTCCAACCCGGAGGTTCGGGGAGCAGTTCTTC
TRBJ1-6 | TRBV5-1 | NA | NA | CASSFSLSSYNSPLHF | TGCGCCAGCAGCTTTTCGTTGAGCTCCTATAATTCACCCCTCCACTTT
TRBJ2-2 | TRBV28 | NA | TRBD2 | CASSSQTGGRTGELFF | TGTGCCAGCAGTTCTCAAACGGGAGGGAGGACCGGGGAGCTGTTTTTT
TRBJ1-2 | TRBV19 | few | TRBD1 | CASSTQQGTNYGYTF | TGTGCCAGTAGTACGCAACAGGGGACGAACTATGGCTACACCTTC
TRBJ2-7 | TRBV6-6 | NA | TRBD2 | CASSPIWTSATISYEQYF | TGTGCCAGCAGTCCTATATGGACTAGCGCAACAATTTCCTACGAGCAGTACTTC
TRBJ2-5 | TRBV11-2 | NA | NA | CASSSVGRETQYF | TGTGCCAGCAGCTCCGTGGGGCGGGAGACCCAGTACTTC
TRBJ1-4 | TRBV28 | NA | NA | CASSTRQAVNEKLFF | TGTGCCAGCAGTACTCGACAGGCCGTTAATGAAAAACTGTTTTTT
TRBJ1-4 | TRBV4-3 | NA | TRBD1 | CASSSTYRGNEKLFF | TGCGCCAGCAGCAGCACTTACAGGGGTAATGAAAAACTGTTTTTT
TRBJ1-2 | TRBV11-2 | once | NA | CASSALGAYGYTF | TGTGCCAGCAGCGCGCTGGGGGCTTATGGCTACACCTTC
TRBJ1-4 | TRBV2 | NA | NA | CASSVGGAVPKLFF | TGTGCCAGCAGTGTGGGCGGGGCGGTTCCGAAACTGTTTTTT
TRBJ2-6 | TRBV6-4 | few | NA | CASSDRAGGGANVLTF | TGTGCCAGCAGTGACAGGGCCGGAGGAGGGGCCAACGTGCTGACTTTC
TRBJ2-2 | TRBV9 | NA | TRBD1 | CASRAGTDANTGELFF | TGTGCCAGCAGGGCCGGGACAGACGCGAACACCGGGGAGCTGTTTTTT
TRBJ1-1 | TRBV28 | NA | NA | CASSLRTLGGTEAFF | TGTGCCAGCAGTTTACGTACCCTGGGGGGCACTGAAGCTTTCTTT
TRBJ1-2 | TRBV28 | NA | NA | CASSSSGTQEREGYTF | TGTGCCAGCAGTTCATCCGGGACACAGGAAAGGGAGGGCTACACCTTC
TRBJ1-5 | TRBV28 | NA | NA | CASSLSSGISKQPQHF | TGTGCCAGCAGTTTATCTTCAGGGATTAGTAAGCAGCCCCAGCATTTT
TRBJ2-1 | TRBV9 | NA | NA | CASSLQGNNEQFF | TGTGCCAGCAGCCTCCAGGGGAACAATGAGCAGTTCTTC
TRBJ2-3 | TRBV7-8 | NA | TRBD1 | CASSLVGRGLGGYLSTDTQYF | TGTGCCAGCAGCTTAGTGGGCAGGGGGTTGGGCGGCTACCTTAGCACAGATACGCAGTATTTT
TRBJ1-2 | TRBV25-1 | NA | NA | CASSEGLTGYTF | TGTGCCAGCAGTGAGGGCCTGACTGGCTACACCTTC
TRBJ2-2 | TRBV19 | NA | TRBD2 | CASSIDRAAGGPGELFF | TGTGCCAGTAGTATAGATCGGGCGGCGGGAGGGCCCGGGGAGCTGTTTTTT
TRBJ2-1 | TRBV11-2 | NA | TRBD2 | CASSLGTSGYNEQFF | TGTGCCAGCAGCTTAGGGACTAGCGGGTACAATGAGCAGTTCTTC
TRBJ1-1 | TRBV19 | NA | NA | CASSPGGGSTEAFF | TGTGCCAGTAGTCCTGGCGGAGGGAGCACTGAAGCTTTCTTT
TRBJ1-4 | TRBV7-8 | NA | NA | CASSLDWGEANEKLFF | TGTGCCAGCAGCTTAGATTGGGGCGAGGCTAATGAAAAACTGTTTTTT
TRBJ1-5 | TRBV7-2 | few | NA | CASSLARPGGQPQHF | TGTGCCAGCAGCTTAGCGCGCCCGGGAGGTCAGCCCCAGCATTTT
TRBJ1-5 | TRBV5-6 | NA | NA | CASSNRGGNQPQHF | TGTGCCAGCAGCAATCGGGGTGGGAATCAGCCCCAGCATTTT
TRBJ1-2 | TRBV27 | NA | TRBD1 | CASSPNRGNYGYTF | TGTGCCAGCAGTCCTAACAGGGGTAACTATGGCTACACCTTC
TRBJ1-5 | TRBV10-2 | NA | TRBD1 | CASSDPGQGSNQPQHF | TGCGCCAGCAGTGATCCGGGACAGGGTAGCAATCAGCCCCAGCATTTT
TRBJ2-7 | TRBV28 | NA | TRBD1 | CASSLPGQGYEQYF | TGTGCCAGCAGTTTGCCGGGACAGGGCTACGAGCAGTACTTC
TRBJ2-1 | TRBV28 | NA | TRBD2 | CASSFPGSGRAFEQFF | TGTGCCAGCAGTTTCCCGGGTAGCGGGAGGGCCTTTGAGCAGTTCTTC
TRBJ1-4 | TRBV6-6 | NA | TRBD1 | CASSPGQGNEKLFF | TGTGCCAGCAGTCCGGGACAGGGGAATGAAAAACTGTTTTTT
TRBJ1-5 | TRBV20-1 | NA | NA | CSASLGGAPGNQPQHF | TGCAGTGCTAGTCTGGGAGGGGCGCCTGGCAATCAGCCCCAGCATTTT
TRBJ2-4 | TRBV28 | NA | TRBD1 | CASGRGRKGIQYF | TGTGCCAGCGGCAGGGGGCGAAAAGGCATTCAGTACTTC
TRBJ1-5 | TRBV19 | NA | NA | CASSKEVWANQPQHF | TGTGCCAGTAGTAAAGAAGTCTGGGCCAATCAGCCCCAGCATTTT
TRBJ2-1 | TRBV6-6 | few | TRBD1 | CASSKQGANEQFF | TGTGCCAGCAGTAAACAGGGGGCGAATGAGCAGTTCTTC
TRBJ2-3 | TRBV7-7 | NA | TRBD1 | CASSLGPGQGADTQYF | TGTGCTAGCAGCTTAGGACCGGGACAGGGGGCAGATACGCAGTATTTT
TRBJ2-7 | TRBV30 | NA | NA | CAWSVWSEQYF | TGTGCCTGGAGTGTCTGGAGCGAGCAGTACTTC
TRBJ2-1 | TRBV2 | NA | NA | CASSDDVAGGEFF | TGTGCCAGCAGTGATGATGTGGCCGGAGGGGAGTTCTTC
TRBJ2-5 | TRBV9 | NA | TRBD1 | CASSATGSKETQYF | TGTGCCAGCAGCGCGACAGGGTCCAAAGAGACCCAGTACTTC
TRBJ2-1 | TRBV5-8 | NA | NA | CASSFRTTHNEQFF | TGTGCCAGCAGCTTCAGGACAACCCACAATGAGCAGTTCTTC
TRBJ1-1 | TRBV7-2 | NA | NA | CASSFEGTLGNTEAFF | TGTGCCAGCAGCTTCGAGGGCACTCTTGGGAACACTGAAGCTTTCTTT
TRBJ1-5 | TRBV6-5 | NA | NA | CASSFTGGDQPQHF | TGTGCCAGCAGTTTCACCGGGGGGGATCAGCCCCAGCATTTT
TRBJ2-3 | TRBV6-4 | NA | NA | CASSALASTDTQYF | TGTGCCAGCAGTGCTCTAGCGAGCACAGATACGCAGTATTTT
TRBJ1-4 | TRBV27 | NA | TRBD1 | CASSSLAGGVEKLFF | TGTGCCAGCAGTTCCTTAGCAGGGGGCGTTGAAAAACTGTTTTTT
TRBJ1-5 | TRBV19 | NA | NA | CASSPGDQPQHF | TGTGCCAGTAGTCCAGGGGATCAGCCCCAGCATTTT